This T cell receptor (beta chain) was documented in a study of T cell responses to AZD1222 COVID-19 vaccine. Looking at the study overall: Pooling was applied to second doses at about 4 or about 12 weeks.

The CDR3 has 19 residues. Deletions cut 3 bases from V and 5 bases from J, with 26 bases between. Germline-derived CDR1 and CDR2 are SGDLS and YYNGEE. This clone appeared a single time. What it recognizes is unknown. Some clones are missing from TCRdb's copy, which holds only in-frame ones; the method was immunoSEQ multiplex PCR. The table shows approximately 150,000 clones, with more than 90% occurring only once. The study's findings and limits: Females outnumbered males among donors, who were mostly white British; clonal diversity was possibly underestimated. Spike regions recognized by vaccine-associated CD4 TCRs spanned the protein, led by 160-218 and 743-854. As reported, nearly half of all spike-specific TCRs target variant regions that are unmutated.

The clonotype comes from an adult in good health. This chain links TRBV9 with TRBJ2-2; D possibly corresponds to TRBD2 (5 bases). Sample: peripheral blood, taken on day 0 of AZD1222 vaccination. The CDR3 nucleotides are TGTGCCAGCAGCGAGGGCCCGGCGGGTATGAGGAAGAGAACCGGGGAGCTGTTTTTT. This gives the protein CASSEGPAGMRKRTGELFF.